The 10 T cell receptor beta chains reported below all come from one sample, sequenced in a study of beta chain features in type 1 diabetes. Reverse transcribing all isolated RNA meant expressed TCRB transcripts were sequenced. TCRdb keeps only in-frame clones here, not all; method: immunoSEQ multiplex PCR. The sample lists hundreds of thousands of clones, around 16% occurring once. Material for sequencing was naive CD4+ T cells from blood. The origin of the receptors is a man in his late teens or twenties in good health.

This clone was observed a handful of times. The rearrangement uses TRBV30 and TRBJ2-3; D is possibly TRBD1 (6 bases). CDR3 length: 15 amino acids. Germline-derived CDR1 and CDR2 are GTSNPN and SVGIG (reference sequence). Trimming pared 3 bases from V and 4 bases from J, leaving 17 bases between. The CDR3 spells CAWRPTGTLPDTQYF. CDR3 bases: TGTGCCTGGAGGCCTACAGGGACATTGCCAGATACGCAGTATTTT.

V gene TRBV30 combines with J gene TRBJ1-5; D unclear. This CDR3 is 14 amino acids long. V was pared by 2 bases and J by 0 bases, with 8 bases between. Germline V gene data show CDR1 as GTSNPN and CDR2 as SVGIG (reference sequence). The CDR3 DNA is TGTGCCTGGAGTTATGGGTATAGCAATCAGCCCCAGCATTTT. Amino acid sequence: CAWSYGYSNQPQHF.

Notes on this clone: This same CDR3 is encoded by further DNA sequences in the sample. This chain uses TRBV28 with TRBJ2-7, with unresolved D. CDR3 length: 11 amino acids. The V end lost 3 bases, the J end lost 7 bases, and 7 bases lay between the germline ends. The germline CDR1 and CDR2 sequences are MDHEN and SYDVKM. The CDR3 sequence is CASSFRYEQYF. DNA for the CDR3: TGTGCCAGCAGTTTCAGGTATGAGCAGTACTTC.

The chain couples TRBV30 to TRBJ2-5; D not resolved. V was cut by 4 bases and J by 4 bases, with 10 bases left in between. Germline V gene data show CDR1 as GTSNPN and CDR2 as SVGIG (reference sequence). This CDR3 has 12 residues. The CDR3 DNA reads TGTGCCTGGAAGTTTGGCGGAGAGACCCAGTACTTC. Translating it yields CAWKFGGETQYF.

The chain is built from TRBV4-2 and TRBJ1-1; 7 positions match TRBD1. The CDR3 has 15 amino acids. CDR1 is LGHNA and CDR2 is YNFKEQ in the germline V gene. Trimming cost V 3 bases and J 1 base; bases outside gene matches: 5. The CDR3 reads CASSQAQGRNTEAFF. CDR3 nucleotides: TGTGCCAGCAGCCAGGCACAGGGGCGGAACACTGAAGCTTTCTTT.

The chain uses TRBV5-1 and TRBJ2-6, with 8 bases fitting TRBD1. The germline V gene encodes CDR1 SGHRS and CDR2 YFSETQ. The ends lost 0 bases at V and 0 bases at J; junction bases unmatched: 5. The CDR3 spans 18 residues. DNA of the CDR3: TGCGCCAGCAGCTTGGCCCGACAGGGGCTCTCTGGGGCCAACGTCCTGACTTTC. It yields the protein CASSLARQGLSGANVLTF.

The chain has TRBV4-1 and TRBJ2-7; D possibly corresponds to TRBD1 (5 bases). Germline CDR1 is MGHRA and CDR2 is YSYEKL. V lost 2 bases and J 6 bases, leaving 26 bases between the germline ends. The CDR3 is 18 residues long. CDR3 coding DNA: TGCGCCAGCAGCCAACCTACTTCTGGACACCGATGGGCCAGCGAGCAGTACTTC. Translation: CASSQPTSGHRWASEQYF.

This clone was observed a handful of times. The V call is TRBV6-1, the J call TRBJ1-2, with 8 positions matching TRBD1. The ends lost 4 bases at V and 4 bases at J; junction bases unmatched: 5. Per the germline V gene, CDR1 is MNHNS and CDR2 is SASEGT. The CDR3 extends over 14 amino acids. CDR3 coding DNA: TGTGCCAGCAGTGCCCGACAGGGGCGCTATGGCTACACCTTC. This encodes CASSARQGRYGYTF.

The table lists this clone with a few counts. At the DNA level, this CDR3 is encoded by other sequences in the same sample as well. The V gene is TRBV7-2, the J gene TRBJ2-2; D remains unclear. The germline V gene encodes CDR1 SGHTA and CDR2 FQGNSA. The CDR3 has 15 amino acids. V shed 1 base and J shed 0 bases, with 6 bases lying between them. CDR3 residues: CASSLGQANTGELFF. The CDR3 DNA sequence: TGTGCCAGCAGCTTAGGTCAGGCGAACACCGGGGAGCTGTTTTTT.

This chain connects TRBV29-1 to TRBJ1-2; TRBD1 agrees at 7 bases. Looked up from germline, CDR1 is SQVTM and CDR2 is ANQGSEA. The CDR3 consists of 14 residues. Trimming cost V 6 bases and J 1 base; bases outside gene matches: 8. The CDR3 sequence: CSVVGQIRNYGYTF. DNA of the CDR3: TGCAGCGTCGTGGGACAGATACGTAACTATGGCTACACCTTC.